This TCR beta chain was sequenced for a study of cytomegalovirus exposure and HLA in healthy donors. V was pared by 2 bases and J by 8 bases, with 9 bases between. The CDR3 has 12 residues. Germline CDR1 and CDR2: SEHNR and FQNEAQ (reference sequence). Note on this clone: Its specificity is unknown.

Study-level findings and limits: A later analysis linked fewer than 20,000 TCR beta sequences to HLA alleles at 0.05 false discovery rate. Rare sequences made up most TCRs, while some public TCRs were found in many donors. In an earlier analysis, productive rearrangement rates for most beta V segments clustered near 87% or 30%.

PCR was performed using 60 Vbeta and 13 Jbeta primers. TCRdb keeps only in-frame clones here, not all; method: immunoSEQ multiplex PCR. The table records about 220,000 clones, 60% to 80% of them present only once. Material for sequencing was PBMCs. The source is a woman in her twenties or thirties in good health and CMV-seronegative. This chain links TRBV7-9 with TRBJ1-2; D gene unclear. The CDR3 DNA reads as TGTGCCAGCAGCTTAATTCCCGGGGGCTACACCTTC. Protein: CASSLIPGGYTF.